This entry concerns a single TCR beta chain. Its antigen target is currently unknown. Base qualities were left out, and no much larger clone turns up one base away. The source of the sample is a study of PD-1 blockade in classical Hodgkin lymphoma (dated by TCRdb to 2019 to 2021). In the study overall: Nivolumab dosing was 3 mg/kg intravenously every 2 weeks, continuing until either disease progression or unacceptable toxicity. The study used CyTOF and TCR beta sequencing to define a peripheral blood immune signature of response to PD-1 blockade in classical Hodgkin lymphoma. Summary of the overall study and its limitations: The study was limited to a single clinical trial cohort, and causes of repertoire differences, possibly disease activity or prior therapy, remained undefined. A significant rise by C4D1 was seen in CD4+ but not CD8+ TCR diversity (p=0.0027 vs p=0.16), with the rise being most apparent in complete responders (p=0.02). Lower diversity was observed in patients in whom nivolumab was started less than 1 year after ASCT, and these patients were excluded from later analyses so that confounding by immune reconstitution would be avoided. Baseline diversity similar to that of newly diagnosed patients was observed in trial patients achieving complete response, whereas significantly lower diversity was observed in partial responders and progressors. Newly diagnosed patients were reported to have lower baseline TCR diversity than healthy donors, and relapsed/refractory patients were reported to have lower baseline TCR diversity still.

The sample's time point, from its label and the paper: cycle 2 day 1 (C2D1) of nivolumab. Every trial patient had relapsed after autologous stem cell transplantation, and cohorts A, B and C differed in prior brentuximab vedotin exposure. A total of over 55 patients with relapsed/refractory classical Hodgkin lymphoma made up the trial cohort, and each patient's best overall response was complete response, partial response or progressive disease. In the multi-cohort phase II CheckMate 205 trial, trial patients received single-agent nivolumab. Best overall response was determined by an independent review committee according to the 2007 International Working Group response criteria. Trial PBMCs were collected immediately before nivolumab initiation (C1D1) and during therapy at cycle 2 day 1 and cycle 4 day 1. Peripheral blood was collected in 8 mL Vacutainer Cell Preparation Tubes, from which PBMCs were isolated by centrifugation and then cryopreserved.

The Qiagen DNeasy kit was used to extract genomic DNA both from unsorted PBMCs and from the negatively selected CD4+ and CD8+ fractions. Amplification of TCR beta CDR3 regions was done by immunoSEQ multiplex PCR with primers that anneal to V and J segments. A synthetic immune receptor repertoire was used to minimize amplification bias, and any remaining bias was removed computationally after sequencing. The study's processing was this. Custom Python scripts were used to quantify repertoire diversity as the Shannon entropy index. Unsorted, CD4+ and CD8+ repertoires were analyzed separately, except for combined analyses in which CD4+ and CD8+ sequences were merged in silico. Clonal expansion was defined as a frequency increase of at least 2-fold after treatment compared with C1D1, and clones undetected at baseline were assigned a pseudocount of 0.5. Clones with 0 or 1 copy at C1D1 were defined as singleton clones, while clones with 2 or more copies were defined as non-singleton clones. Clones expanded in unsorted samples were annotated as CD4+, CD8+ or unknown by matching protein sequences in sorted samples from the same patient. Wilcoxon tests on paired samples were used to test changes in diversity from C1D1 to C4D1. TCRdb limited this immuneACCESS table to in-frame rearrangements with V and J called. A share of clones is missing; checked studies link under half to unresolved V genes, and the rest is unexplained. The V and J calls and clone size were taken over from that table, and D and trimming were inferred from the DNA. The sample table holds tens of thousands of clones, of which 70% to 85% were seen once. Roughly 40% of the sample is held by the ten biggest clonotypes.

The germline V gene gives CDR1 as SGDLS and CDR2 as YYNGEE. The junction shows trimming of 4 bases on V and 7 bases on J, plus 15 bases between the germline ends. The CDR3 covers 14 residues, taking in both the cysteine and the phenylalanine. Only the CDR3 DNA stays, 42 bases, in frame from base 1. The V and J segments used are TRBV9 and TRBJ2-1; the D gene is not confidently resolved. The sample was peripheral blood mononuclear cells (PBMCs), taken before the second cycle of nivolumab. The clonotype originates from a human donor with classical Hodgkin lymphoma. The CDR3 corresponds to CASSPILVRNEQFF. Read as DNA, the sequence is TGTGCCAGCAGCCCTATCCTTGTTCGGAATGAGCAGTTCTTC.